This TCR beta chain was sequenced in a study of shared clonotypes between healthy human individuals. Study-level findings and limits: It was expected that sequencing depth would affect clonotype sharing among donors. Estimated richness was generally greater in naive than memory subsets.

The V end lost 4 bases, the J end lost 5 bases, and 14 bases lay between the germline ends. The CDR3 covers 14 residues. CDR1 is LGHNA and CDR2 is YSLEER in the germline V gene. Per the study methods: Without quality scores, immunoSEQ junctional reads could not be filtered like full-length reads. The data were produced by immunoSEQ multiplex PCR, yet TCRdb's version contains in-frame clones alone and is incomplete. That table furnishes V, J and clone size, whereas the DNA furnished D and trimming. The sample contains around 2.5 million clones, 80% to 95% of which appear only once. This clone was detected once. What it recognizes is unknown. There were only Caucasian adults among the donors, and all lived in Nashville, Tennessee.

Specimen: naive CD4+ T cells from PBMCs. Subset of the sample: CD45RA+ positively selected. The gene calls are TRBV4-3 and TRBJ1-1, with D possibly matching TRBD1 (5 bases). The sequence was collected from a man aged 18 to 35 in good health. Some clones in this sample may be carry-over from other donors' samples. The CDR3 loop is CASSPKGSSTEAFF. The CDR3 DNA is TGCGCCAGCAGCCCTAAGGGGTCTAGTACTGAAGCTTTCTTT.